The clone carrying this T cell receptor (beta chain) was recorded at least ten times. What it binds is not known. What was amplified from RNA transcripts were TCR beta CDR3 regions. First-round RT-PCR of the TCR CDR3 relied on the HTBI primer set. TCRdb reanalysed the multiplex PCR reads using MiXCR and keeps one entry per CDR3 protein. This table holds 300,000 to 500,000 distinct CDR3 sequences, about 15% found once. This sample stems from a study of T cells in Graves' hyperthyroidism and ophthalmopathy. Study in general: Peripheral blood was acquired at first diagnosis, ahead of any therapy whatsoever. General study findings and limits: Ophthalmopathy was predicted by the model a median of approximately 6 months ahead of onset.

The authors deemed Graves' hyperthyroidism stable absent ophthalmopathy progression within 18 months. Diagnosis rested on symptoms, serum thyroxine and TRAb, thyroid ultrasound, and orbital computed tomography. The CDR3 loop spans 13 amino acids. V was clipped by 6 bases and J by 2 bases; unmatched bases: 5. Germline-derived CDR1 and CDR2 are DFQATT and SNEGSKA (reference sequence). The rearrangement joins TRBV20-1 to TRBJ2-7; 9 nucleotides line up with TRBD2. The sample comprised blood. The sequence came from a woman aged 25 to 39 with Graves' hyperthyroidism. The CDR3 DNA reads TGCAGTGCCCCTCGCGGGAGGGCCTACGAGCAGTACTTC. This encodes CSAPRGRAYEQYF.